This TCR beta chain was sequenced for a study of long-term antiretroviral therapy in people with HIV. Running of the v3.0 immunoSEQ assay took place at survey level. Clones were read by immunoSEQ multiplex PCR, and TCRdb kept only the in-frame ones, dropping some. The data contain about 35,000 clones, 75% to 90% of them singletons. Every specimen held between about 1-10 million cryopreserved PBMC. These were thawed and washed before DNA extraction. Germline assignment: CDR1 SEHNR and CDR2 FQNEAQ (reference sequence). The CDR3 consists of 15 residues. The V gene lost 5 bases and the J gene lost 2 bases, with 15 bases spanning the gap.

Sequenced here: unsorted PBMCs, sampled 1 year after starting antiretroviral therapy. The V and J genes are TRBV7-9 and TRBJ2-5; no firm D call. The sequence was obtained from a man aged 18 to 29 with HIV. For the CDR3, the DNA is TGTGCCAGCAGCCGCCAGACACCACAGCAAGAGACCCAGTACTTC. Translation: CASSRQTPQQETQYF.